These 4 T cell receptor beta chains originate from one sample sequenced in a study of OX40 agonist ivuxolimab in advanced cancers. Only in-frame clones appear in the TCRdb table, and some are missing; sequencing was by immunoSEQ multiplex PCR. The table lists over 65,000 clones, about 90% of them singletons. Specimen: CD4+ or CD8+ T cells sorted from blood, collected in a trial of the OX40 agonist ivuxolimab. The receptor source for this set is an adult with an advanced solid tumor such as melanoma, head and neck, liver or kidney cancer.

This rearrangement joins TRBV28 to TRBJ2-3; 9 bases are shared with TRBD1. This CDR3 is 16 amino acids long. Germline assignment: CDR1 MDHEN and CDR2 SYDVKM. Unmatched junction bases numbered 10, after V lost 4 bases and J lost 5 bases. The CDR3 DNA reads TGTGCCAGCAGTTCGGGCACAGGGGGCATGAAAGATACGCAGTATTTT. This sequence encodes CASSSGTGGMKDTQYF.

The chain couples TRBV28 to TRBJ2-7; perhaps TRBD2 as D (5 bases). Germline CDR1 reads MDHEN; CDR2 reads SYDVKM. Trimming took 8 bases from V and 1 from J, leaving 27 bases between them. This CDR3 has 18 amino acids. The CDR3 here is CASSPSTFTFTESYEQYF. The CDR3 DNA sequence: TGTGCCAGCTCACCTAGCACGTTCACTTTCACAGAATCCTACGAGCAGTACTTC.

The V gene is TRBV30, the J gene TRBJ2-1; no definite D call. Germline V lookup: CDR1 GTSNPN, CDR2 SVGIG (reference sequence). Deletions cut 4 bases from V and 8 bases from J, with 9 bases between. CDR3 size: 11 residues. The chain's CDR3 is CAWTPNYEQFF. CDR3 in DNA: TGTGCCTGGACGCCGAATTATGAGCAGTTCTTC.

The chain links TRBV19 to TRBJ1-2, with 7 bases lining up with TRBD1. Germline V gene lookup returns CDR1 LNHDA and CDR2 SQIVND (reference sequence). J was trimmed by 3 bases and V by 2 bases; bases with no gene match: 3. The CDR3 runs to 14 residues. DNA for the CDR3: TGTGCCAGTAGTATACTCGGGACAGACTATGGCTACACCTTC. Translation: CASSILGTDYGYTF.